This TCR beta chain was sequenced in a study of B cell selection in AIRE deficiency. Sequencing was performed with immunoSEQ multiplex PCR; in TCRdb, only in-frame clones are kept and a portion is missing. The sample holds 20,000 to 30,000 clones; 96% are singletons and the top ten take roughly 0.2%. The CDR3 spans 15 residues. V lost 4 bases to trimming and J lost 6 bases; unmatched junction nucleotides: 6. Germline V lookup: CDR1 SGHTS, CDR2 YDEGEE. Conventional CD4 T cells were sorted as CD4+CD127+ cells. This clonotype originated in a human donor in good health. Sequenced: CD4+CD127+ conventional T cells sorted from PBMCs. This rearrangement joins TRBV5-8 to TRBJ1-6, with 8 positions matching TRBD1. The CDR3 region has the DNA TGTGCCAGCAGCGGGGGACAGGCGATTAATTCACCCCTCCACTTT. Protein: CASSGGQAINSPLHF.